This T cell receptor beta chain was identified in a study of spatial heterogeneity in lung cancer. This clonotype has a handful of counts. The sample's time point: blood at routine non-recurrence follow-up after resection. MiXCR was run by TCRdb on the 5' RACE reads, yielding one entry per CDR3 protein. The sample gives some 16,000 distinct CDR3 sequences, 15% to 20% of which show up once; 5.5% to 7% is in the top ten. The CDR3 extends over 13 amino acids. Germline CDR1 is SGHRS and CDR2 is YFSETQ. V was shortened by 4 bases and J by 2 bases, with 8 bases between the two germline ends. The sequencing used PBMCs, collected at follow-up. The receptor was isolated from a male donor with early-stage non-small cell lung cancer. V usage is TRBV5-1 and J usage is TRBJ2-3, with D unclear. In DNA form, the CDR3 reads TGCGCCAGCAGCGCAGGTATCACAGATACGCAGTATTTT. Its protein product is CASSAGITDTQYF.